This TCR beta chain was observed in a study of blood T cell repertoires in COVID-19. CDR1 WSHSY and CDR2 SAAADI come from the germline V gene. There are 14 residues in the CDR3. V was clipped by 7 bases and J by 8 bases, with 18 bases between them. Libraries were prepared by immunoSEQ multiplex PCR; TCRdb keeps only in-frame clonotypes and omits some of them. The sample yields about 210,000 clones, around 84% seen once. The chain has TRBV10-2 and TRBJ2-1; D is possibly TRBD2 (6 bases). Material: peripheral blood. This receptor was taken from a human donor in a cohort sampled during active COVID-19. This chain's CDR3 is CASTDGGYGHEQFF. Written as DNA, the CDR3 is TGCGCCAGCACCGACGGGGGATATGGGCATGAGCAGTTCTTC.